Listed below are T cell receptor beta chains from one sample, sequenced in a study of kidney transplant recipient with SARS-CoV-2 infection. In TCRdb, the reads were re-called with MiXCR into one record per CDR3 protein. The sample has under 250,000 distinct CDR3 sequences, under 35% seen once; the top ten hold around 7.8%. Material: a blood sample, obtained at baseline and between days 110 and 120 from a kidney transplant recipient. Every receptor here comes from a young adult male patient who had COVID-19 and was a kidney transplant recipient. Some T cells may originate from the graft donor. The conserved cysteine and the conserved F or W are not part of the CDR3 here. Clone size is not always given. Where it is, it says once, few, many or a class for expanded clones.

j_call v_call clone_size cdr3_aa
TRBJ1-4 TRBV7-8 few AGSLVVGGKLF
TRBJ1-5 TRBV28 many ASSPIIGGNQPQH
TRBJ2-7 TRBV20-1 many SASFGAQSYEQY
TRBJ1-1 TRBV29-1 many SADQGEAF
TRBJ2-1 TRBV5-1 many ASSLWGIGDQLYNEQF
TRBJ2-4 TRBV30 . AWRRVVTDLAKNVQY
TRBJ1-2 TRBV7-6 many ASSLPSESRKTYGYT
TRBJ2-5 TRBV7-8 . ASSDRRVTVAETQY
TRBJ2-7 TRBV24-1 many ATSDCPTPERETIVYEQY
TRBJ1-1 TRBV30 many AWSPIRLGATEAF
TRBJ2-2 TRBV3-1 many ASSSTSPISGLTGELF
TRBJ1-1 TRBV3-1 many ASSTIGPISIRTEAF
TRBJ1-6 TRBV3-1 many ASSQVGRDSPLH
TRBJ2-7 TRBV29-1 many SVAAKGQLYEQY
TRBJ2-5 TRBV6-8 many ASRLLAGETQY
TRBJ2-2 TRBV20-1 many SAPRRGLLTRGELF
TRBJ2-5 TRBV6-6 many ASSLDIQETQY
TRBJ2-1 TRBV12-3/TRBV12-4 many ASSLGTAAFYNEQF
TRBJ2-5 TRBV24-1 . ATSDLSVAGGAETQY
TRBJ2-6 TRBV8-2 few GNRHRITQSRANVLT
TRBJ1-1 TRBV5-1 many ASSFSGLDTEAF
TRBJ2-3 TRBV7-8 . ASRVDREGTDTQY
TRBJ2-7 TRBV10-3 many AIREDRGLTYEQY
TRBJ1-2 TRBV24-1 many ATSQHTSTRKTYGYT
TRBJ1-2 TRBV11-2 many ASSEGVTSRKTYGYT
TRBJ1-1 TRBV7-9 many ASSPIPTSLTEAF
TRBJ2-1 TRBV20-1 . SARERLHNEQF
TRBJ1-2 TRBV7-4 many ASSVFSSARKTYGYT
TRBJ1-2 TRBV28 . ASSYGTGRPGYT
TRBJ2-7 TRBV19 many ASSKPSGSSYEQY
TRBJ1-2 TRBV12-2 few ASRHMLTPRKTYDYT
TRBJ2-5 TRBV3-1 many ASSVNRPISFSETQY
TRBJ1-2 TRBV6-5 many ASTDRRAGYT